Below are 5 T cell receptor beta chains sequenced from a single sample in a study of early T cells in non-severe SARS-CoV-2 infection. TCRdb analysed the 5' RACE reads with MiXCR anew, one entry per CDR3 protein. The sample holds 20,000 to 30,000 distinct CDR3 sequences, approximately 6% seen once. Sequencing was done on a sample of whole blood. All receptors derive from an adult who was a healthcare worker with PCR-confirmed SARS-CoV-2 infection or an uninfected control (not recorded which).

This clonotype was detected a few times. The chain has TRBV27 and TRBJ2-3; D may be TRBD2 (6 bases). CDR1 and CDR2 (germline): MNHEY, SMNVEV (reference sequence). The CDR3 is 15 residues long. V was pared by 5 bases and J by 3 bases, with 15 bases between. DNA for the CDR3: TGTGCCAGCAGTGGCGGGGCATTGAGAACAGATACGCAGTATTTT. It specifies CASSGGALRTDTQYF.

There are many counts of this clonotype. This chain connects TRBV6-1 to TRBJ1-1, with D hard to call. This CDR3 region has 14 residues. Per the germline V gene, CDR1 is MNHNS and CDR2 is SASEGT. Trimming took 6 bases from V and 5 from J, leaving 16 bases between them. The CDR3 protein is CASSAIAGWTEAFF. The CDR3 DNA is TGTGCCAGCAGCGCGATCGCGGGGTGGACTGAAGCTTTCTTT.

This clonotype is medium-sized by share. V gene TRBV6-6 combines with J gene TRBJ2-3, with TRBD2 as a possible D gene (5 bases). Germline CDR1 MNHNY, CDR2 SVGAGI (reference sequence). The CDR3 consists of 13 residues. V gave up 2 bases and J gave up 4 bases, with 7 bases separating them. The CDR3 loop reads CASSYPGADTQYF. CDR3 coding DNA: TGTGCCAGCAGTTACCCCGGGGCAGATACGCAGTATTTT.

This clonotype counts as medium-sized. This chain links TRBV7-8 with TRBJ1-2; possible D gene TRBD1, 6 bases. Germline CDR1 is SGHVS and CDR2 is FQNEAQ. The V end was cut by 7 bases, the J end by 8 bases, with 17 bases between. CDR3 length equals 13 residues. CDR3 sequence reads: CASMGQTRQGYTF. Here the CDR3 DNA reads TGTGCCAGCATGGGACAAACGAGGCAAGGCTACACCTTC.

At least ten counts were recorded for this clonotype. The chain couples TRBV21-1 to TRBJ1-6. TRBV21-1 is described as a pseudogene. The CDR3 loop spans 14 amino acids. Written as DNA, the CDR3 is TGTGCCAGCAGCAGTGCAGGACCTAATTCACCCCTCCACTTT. Translation: CASSSAGPNSPLHF.